This TCR beta chain was observed in a study of blood T cell repertoires in COVID-19. Study background: Acute and convalescent COVID-19 specimens originated in the United States, Italy and Spain.

In the original workflow: Estimated nucleated cell counts came from reference gene primer amplification. Repertoires were generated with immunoSEQ multiplex PCR, while TCRdb's copy carries only in-frame clones and drops some. That table is the source of V, J and clone size, and D and trimming were worked out from the DNA. The sample lists fewer than 120,000 clones, approximately 68% occurring once. CDR3 length: 13 residues. The junction had 6 bases not matched to a gene; V was cut back by 7 bases and J by 6 bases. Germline assignment: CDR1 ENHRY and CDR2 SYGVKD. The clonotype originates from a woman aged 55-70 years with acute or convalescent COVID-19. Sequenced input: peripheral blood. The chain joins TRBV10-3 to TRBJ1-2; TRBD1 aligns across 9 bases. CDR3 coding DNA: TGTGCCATCACCGTGGACAGGGGCGATGGCTACACCTTC. Protein product: CAITVDRGDGYTF.